These 29 T cell receptor beta chains share one sample of origin, sequenced in a study of T-cell memory formation after mild COVID-19. TCRdb redid the calling of the 5' RACE reads with MiXCR, one entry per CDR3 protein. The data hold approximately 210,000 distinct CDR3 sequences, with around 17% observed a single time. The sample comprised PBMCs or a T cell subset sorted from them (not recorded which). The receptors derive from an adult woman who had mild COVID-19 (a few samples of this study predate the infection). Cell type and time point are not known.

The chain combines TRBV20-1 with TRBJ1-6; 10 nucleotides match TRBD1. Germline CDR1 DFQATT, CDR2 SNEGSKA (reference sequence). V lost 6 bases and J lost 7; bases outside the gene matches: 9. This CDR3 contains 15 residues. The CDR3 coding sequence is TGCAGTGCCCGTGCCGCGGGACAGGGGAATTCACCCCTCCACTTT. Amino acid sequence: CSARAAGQGNSPLHF.

This clonotype was picked up many times. This chain uses TRBV2 with TRBJ2-5; D perhaps matches TRBD2 (6 bases). The CDR3 runs to 12 residues. Germline CDR1 SNHLY, CDR2 FYNNEI. V gave up 6 bases and J gave up 5 bases, with 10 bases separating them. CDR3 in amino acids: CASRTSRETQYF. CDR3 DNA: TGTGCCAGCAGGACTAGTCGGGAGACCCAGTACTTC.

The rearrangement links TRBV7-9 to TRBJ2-1, with 8 bases that match TRBD2. CDR1 SEHNR and CDR2 FQNEAQ come from the germline V gene (reference sequence). Unmatched junction bases numbered 3, after V lost 5 bases and J lost 0 bases. The CDR3 runs to 15 residues. CDR3 DNA sequence: TGTGCCAGCAGCACGAGCGGGAGCTCCTACAATGAGCAGTTCTTC. This gives the protein CASSTSGSSYNEQFF.

V is TRBV27 and J is TRBJ2-3; TRBD2 matches at 13 bases. CDR1 is MNHEY, CDR2 SMNVEV, per germline (reference sequence). Unmatched junction bases numbered 8, after V lost 6 bases and J lost 2 bases. The CDR3 consists of 17 residues. CDR3 DNA sequence: TGTGCCAGCAGCCTGGGACTAGCGGGAATAATCACAGATACGCAGTATTTT. The encoded protein is CASSLGLAGIITDTQYF.

This clonotype was counted many times. The chain carries TRBV12-3 or TRBV12-4 and TRBJ2-5, with 8 positions matching TRBD2. The CDR3 runs 14 residues. Trimming took 5 bases from V and 3 from J; bases not matched to a gene: 5. The CDR3 sequence is CASSLGLAEETQYF. The CDR3 nucleotides are TGTGCCAGCAGTCTCGGACTAGCCGAAGAGACCCAGTACTTC.

V gene TRBV7-9 combines with J gene TRBJ2-1; tentatively, D is TRBD2 (6 bases). Deletions cut 3 bases from V and 6 bases from J, with 12 bases between. Germline V gives CDR1 SEHNR, CDR2 FQNEAQ (reference sequence). This CDR3 spans 14 amino acids. The chain's CDR3 is CASSFAVGGNEQFF. Here the CDR3 DNA reads TGTGCCAGCAGCTTCGCGGTGGGGGGCAATGAGCAGTTCTTC.

This chain links TRBV12-3 or TRBV12-4 with TRBJ1-6; D possibly corresponds to TRBD1 (5 bases). The V end lost 3 bases, the J end lost 10 bases, and 13 bases lay between the germline ends. CDR3 length: 14 residues. CDR3 amino acids: CASSFSGKVSPLHF. CDR3 in DNA: TGTGCCAGCAGTTTCTCAGGGAAAGTGTCACCCCTCCACTTT.

This clonotype was seen more than once but under ten times. The chain employs TRBV4-3 and TRBJ1-2, with a tentative D call TRBD1 (5 bases). Per the germline V gene, CDR1 is LGHNA and CDR2 is YSLEER. V was shortened by 0 bases and J by 1 base, with 9 bases between the two germline ends. The CDR3 is 15 residues long. The CDR3, as DNA: TGCGCCAGCAGCCAAGACCTCGACAGTAACTATGGCTACACCTTC. Translating it yields CASSQDLDSNYGYTF.

This clonotype was counted at least ten times. This chain joins TRBV11-2 and TRBJ2-7, with TRBD2 matching 12 bases. The CDR3 covers 16 residues. The junction had 4 bases not matched to a gene; V was cut back by 2 bases and J by 2 bases. The germline V gene encodes CDR1 SGHAT and CDR2 FQNNGV. CDR3 nucleotides: TGTGCCAGCAGCTTACCGGGACTAGCGGGTACCTACGAGCAGTACTTC. Protein: CASSLPGLAGTYEQYF.

The chain combines TRBV11-1 with TRBJ2-2; weak D call: TRBD1 (6 bases). CDR3 length: 15 amino acids. Germline CDR1 is SGHAT and CDR2 is FQDESV (reference sequence). The V and J ends lost 5 bases and 4 bases respectively, with 14 bases between them. The CDR3 sequence: CASSNSRGSTGELFF. The CDR3 nucleotides read TGTGCCAGCAGCAATTCCAGGGGTAGCACCGGGGAGCTGTTTTTT. Full variable domain (outside the CDR3, taken from reference TRBV11-1 and TRBJ2-2): EAEVAQSPRYKITEKSQAVAFWCDPISGHATLYWYRQILGQGPELLVQFQDESVVDDSQLPKDRFSAERLKGVDSTLKIQPAELGDSAMYLCASSNSRGSTGELFFGEGSRLTVL.

Only a few counts were recorded for this clonotype. This sequence joins TRBV29-1 and TRBJ1-1; 8 positions match TRBD1. The ends lost 6 bases at V and 1 base at J; junction bases unmatched: 13. Germline CDR1 SQVTM, CDR2 ANQGSEA. The CDR3 consists of 16 residues. The CDR3 loop reads CSVTGTGTSANTEAFF. CDR3 DNA sequence: TGCAGCGTCACAGGGACAGGTACCTCCGCGAACACTGAAGCTTTCTTT.

There are many counts of this clonotype. This chain connects TRBV15 to TRBJ2-7, with 7 bases lining up with TRBD2. CDR3 size: 15 residues. The germline V gene encodes CDR1 LNHNV and CDR2 YYDKDF (reference sequence). V shed 4 bases and J 5 bases; nucleotides not matched to a gene: 11. The CDR3 loop is CATSTLAGAVNEQYF. In nucleotides, the CDR3 is TGTGCCACCAGCACCCTTGCGGGAGCTGTTAACGAGCAGTACTTC.

This clonotype was counted a few times. In nucleotides, the CDR3 is TGTGCCAGCAGCCCCCGAGGGGTGCTCTCCGATCGCTACGAGCAGTACTTC. It yields the protein CASSPRGVLSDRYEQYF. The chain links TRBV9 to TRBJ2-7; possibly TRBD1 or TRBD2 for D (5 bases each). The CDR3 contains 17 residues. Germline CDR1 SGDLS, CDR2 YYNGEE. Trimming cost V 4 bases and J 3 bases, with 23 bases left between them.

V gene TRBV12-3 or TRBV12-4 combines with J gene TRBJ1-5; D possibly corresponds to TRBD1 (6 bases). The CDR3 runs to 13 residues. With 5 bases removed from V and 6 bases from J, the gap between germline ends came to 11 bases. In nucleotides, the CDR3 is TGTGCCAGCAGTAAAACAGGGTTTCAGCCCCAGCATTTT. Translation gives CASSKTGFQPQHF.

The chain recombines TRBV6-6 with TRBJ1-1; a possible D gene is TRBD1 (6 bases). This CDR3 contains 14 residues. The germline CDR1 and CDR2 sequences are MNHNY and SVGAGI (reference sequence). Trimming left V 8 bases short and J 2 bases short, with 15 bases between. For the CDR3, the DNA is TGTGCCAGCGTCAGGGGAGTTATCAACACTGAAGCTTTCTTT. Protein sequence: CASVRGVINTEAFF.

The V gene is TRBV24-1, the J gene TRBJ2-7; 7 bases fit TRBD1. Per the germline V gene, CDR1 is KGHDR and CDR2 is SFDVKD. V lost 3 bases and J lost 4; bases outside the gene matches: 8. CDR3 size: 15 residues. CDR3 nucleotide sequence: TGTGCCACCAGTGATCCCCGGGACAGAAAGTACGAGCAGTACTTC. Translation: CATSDPRDRKYEQYF.

In this sample, this clonotype turned up a few times. The J gene is TRBJ2-7, the V gene TRBV4-1, with TRBD1 matching 7 bases. CDR3 length: 16 amino acids. After removal of 4 bases from V and 2 bases from J, the junction contained 11 bases not matched to a gene. The germline gives CDR1 MGHRA, CDR2 YSYEKL. CDR3 DNA: TGCGCCAGCAGCCCCCAAACCGGGCAGGGGGCCTACGAGCAGTACTTC. The encoded protein is CASSPQTGQGAYEQYF.

This clonotype appeared a few times. The chain carries TRBV6-6 and TRBJ2-5, with TRBD1 matching 8 bases. V shed 4 bases, J shed 5 bases, and the junction held 15 bases outside the gene matches. The CDR3 consists of 17 residues. Germline loops: CDR1 MNHNY, CDR2 SVGAGI (reference sequence). The CDR3 DNA follows: TGTGCCAGCAGTTTAAAGGACAGGGCAGGGGTAAGGGAGACCCAGTACTTC. Translated: CASSLKDRAGVRETQYF.

The chain joins TRBV5-6 to TRBJ1-4, with D perhaps TRBD1 (5 bases). Trimming removed 4 bases from V and 8 bases from J, with 15 bases in between. Looked up from germline, CDR1 is SGHDT and CDR2 is YYEEEE. There are 14 residues in the CDR3. This chain's CDR3 is CASSTTERPEKLFF. Here the CDR3 DNA reads TGTGCCAGCAGCACGACAGAAAGACCGGAAAAACTGTTTTTT.

J is TRBJ2-7 and V is TRBV12-3 or TRBV12-4; the D call may be TRBD1 or TRBD2 (6 bases each). V lost 2 bases and J 3 bases, leaving 14 bases between the germline ends. CDR3 length: 15 residues. In nucleotides, the CDR3 is TGTGCCAGCAGTTTATACGAGGGGGGAAACTACGAGCAGTACTTC. Translation: CASSLYEGGNYEQYF.

The chain employs TRBV25-1 and TRBJ2-7; the D call may be TRBD1 or TRBD2 (7 bases each). V shed 1 base and J shed 1 base, with 17 bases lying between them. The CDR3 has 17 residues. Germline CDR1 is MGHDK and CDR2 is SYGVNS. The CDR3 DNA reads as TGTGCCAGCAGTGAATGGGGAGGGGGCGCCCCTTCCTACGAGCAGTACTTC. It encodes CASSEWGGGAPSYEQYF.

The gene calls are TRBV20-1 and TRBJ2-3; 7 bases map to TRBD1. Looked up from germline, CDR1 is DFQATT and CDR2 is SNEGSKA (reference sequence). CDR3 length equals 14 residues. V lost 4 bases to trimming and J lost 2 bases; unmatched junction nucleotides: 6. The DNA of the CDR3 is TGCAGTGCTACTCCAGGGGGTGCCACAGATACGCAGTATTTT. Translated: CSATPGGATDTQYF.

This clonotype has a handful of counts. The CDR3 coding sequence is TGTGCCAGCTCACCACTAGGACACCTTGGCCACGAGCAGTACTTC. Its protein product is CASSPLGHLGHEQYF. This chain joins TRBV18 and TRBJ2-7, with a tentative D call TRBD1 (5 bases). Germline CDR1 reads KGHSH; CDR2 reads LQKENI. This CDR3 is 15 amino acids long. Trimming pared 1 base from V and 5 bases from J, leaving 15 bases between.

This clonotype has more than one count but fewer than ten. The CDR3 DNA follows: TGTGCCAGCAGTTACTCGTCGGCGCGGACTGAAGCTTTCTTT. It translates to CASSYSSARTEAFF. This chain links TRBV6-5 with TRBJ1-1, with D uncertain. The CDR3 is 14 amino acids. CDR1 is MNHEY, CDR2 SVGAGI, per germline. Trimming took off 0 bases at V and 5 bases at J, with 10 bases between the two ends.

The gene calls are TRBV12-3 or TRBV12-4 and TRBJ1-1, with D perhaps TRBD1 (5 bases). V gave up 6 bases and J gave up 3 bases, with 17 bases separating them. The CDR3 is 15 amino acids. The CDR3, as DNA: TGTGCCAGCAGCCAGGGTGGGGCGAGCTACACTGAAGCTTTCTTT. Translated: CASSQGGASYTEAFF.

In this sample, this clonotype turned up a few times. This rearrangement joins TRBV28 to TRBJ2-7, with D possibly TRBD1 on 6 matching bases. Germline-derived CDR1 and CDR2 are MDHEN and SYDVKM. V lost 1 base and J lost 7, with 14 bases in between. The CDR3 is 14 residues long. The chain's CDR3 is CASSLSSGAGEQYF. In nucleotides, the CDR3 is TGTGCCAGCAGTTTATCGTCAGGGGCTGGGGAGCAGTACTTC.

J is TRBJ1-3 and V is TRBV6-1; D is undetermined. The CDR3 runs 15 residues. V lost 2 bases to trimming and J lost 2 bases, with 10 bases between them. The V gene's germline CDR1 is MNHNS and CDR2 SASEGT. The CDR3 here is CASSESVSTGNTIYF. The CDR3 DNA sequence: TGTGCCAGCAGTGAATCGGTGTCTACTGGAAACACCATATATTTT.

The rearrangement joins TRBV24-1 to TRBJ2-1; D uncertain. The CDR3 is 15 residues long. The germline gives CDR1 KGHDR, CDR2 SFDVKD. V lost 4 bases and J lost 7, with 16 bases in between. The DNA of the CDR3 is TGTGCCACCAGTGACCCACTATCGCTGGGGAATGAGCAGTTCTTC. As protein: CATSDPLSLGNEQFF.

The chain links TRBV4-2 to TRBJ1-2; D not resolved. Germline V lookup: CDR1 LGHNA, CDR2 YNFKEQ. The CDR3 length is 12 residues. V gave up 4 bases and J gave up 2 bases, with 5 bases separating them. The CDR3, as DNA: TGTGCCAGCAGCCGAGAAAACTATGGCTACACCTTC. It is translated as CASSRENYGYTF.